The 20 T cell receptor beta chains in this list originate from one sample, sequenced in a study of type 1 regulatory T cells. For these TCRs, the target antigens are not known. A single record per CDR3 protein comes from TCRdb applying MiXCR to the reads. The table lists more than 20,000 distinct CDR3 sequences, 72% of them singletons. Sequencing used cultured T cells, either the whole culture or a sorted T cell fraction (not recorded which). As to subset: Tr1-enriched cell product generated in vitro against host alloantigens. The receptor source for this set is a human donor in good health.

The chain employs TRBV5-1 and TRBJ2-1; 11 nucleotides align to TRBD2. CDR3 length: 16 amino acids. Trimming took 4 bases from V and 4 from J; bases not matched to a gene: 7. Germline loops: CDR1 SGHRS, CDR2 YFSETQ. CDR3 protein: CASSRALAGGYNEQFF. For the CDR3, the DNA is TGCGCCAGCAGCCGAGCCCTAGCGGGGGGATACAATGAGCAGTTCTTC. Together with reference TRBV5-1 and TRBJ2-1, the CDR3 gives the full variable domain: KAGVTQTPRYLIKTRGQQVTLSCSPISGHRSVSWYQQTPGQGLQFLFEYFSETQRNKGNFPGRFSGRQFSNSRSEMNVSTLELGDSALYLCASSRALAGGYNEQFFGPGTRLTVL.

The gene calls are TRBV30 and TRBJ2-7, with D uncertain. This CDR3 comprises 13 residues. Germline values: CDR1 GTSNPN, CDR2 SVGIG (reference sequence). V dropped 8 bases and J dropped 0 bases, with 14 bases sitting between them. CDR3 in amino acids: CAGAPDVSYEQYF. The DNA of the CDR3 is TGTGCCGGTGCCCCAGATGTCTCCTACGAGCAGTACTTC.

This clonotype was found a few times. This rearrangement joins TRBV7-8 to TRBJ2-1; 7 bases fit TRBD2. This CDR3 comprises 15 residues. Germline V gene lookup returns CDR1 SGHVS and CDR2 FQNEAQ. V was clipped by 2 bases and J by 0 bases; unmatched bases: 1. CDR3: CASSLRDYSYNEQFF. The DNA for the CDR3 is TGTGCCAGCAGCTTAAGGGACTACTCCTACAATGAGCAGTTCTTC.

This clonotype was detected only once. J is TRBJ2-3 and V is TRBV7-2, with 8 bases fitting TRBD2. Looked up from germline, CDR1 is SGHTA and CDR2 is FQGNSA. This CDR3 region has 16 residues. V gave up 5 bases and J gave up 0 bases; unmatched junction bases: 7. For the CDR3, the DNA is TGTGCCAGCAGCGTCACTAGCGGCCCAAGCACAGATACGCAGTATTTT. It translates to CASSVTSGPSTDTQYF.

This chain links TRBV7-7 with TRBJ2-3; D is perhaps TRBD1 or TRBD2 (5 bases each). Trimming removed 5 bases at V and 6 bases at J, with 9 bases between. Germline lookup yields CDR1 SSHAT and CDR2 FNYEAQ (reference sequence). This CDR3 contains 12 residues. The DNA of the CDR3 is TGTGCCAGCAGCCCTTGGGGGGATACGCAGTATTTT. It is translated as CASSPWGDTQYF.

This clonotype was picked up one time. An end of the junction does not agree with germline; a read error may underlie this. The V call is TRBV12-3 or TRBV12-4, the J call TRBJ2-5; D is unresolved. The CDR3 is made up of 13 amino acids. The CDR3 loop is CASRLAGRETQYF. The CDR3 DNA sequence: TGTGCCAGCAGGTTAGCAGGACGGGAGACCCAGTACTTC.

This clonotype was observed a handful of times. This CDR3 reads CASSRQGGRNTEAFF. CDR3 DNA: TGTGCCAGCAGCCGACAGGGGGGGCGGAACACTGAAGCTTTCTTT. The rearrangement uses TRBV25-1 and TRBJ1-1, with 9 bases lining up with TRBD1. The CDR3 is 15 residues long. In germline, CDR1 is MGHDK, CDR2 SYGVNS. V was pared by 6 bases and J by 1 base, with 6 bases of the junction left unmatched.

The chain couples TRBV10-3 to TRBJ2-5; 7 bases are a match to TRBD1. Germline-derived CDR1 and CDR2 are ENHRY and SYGVKD. The CDR3 totals 15 residues. The V gene end was trimmed by 3 bases and the J gene end by 2 bases; junction bases not matched to a gene: 6. The CDR3 DNA is TGTGCCATCAGTGACTTAGGGGGCAAACAAGAGACCCAGTACTTC. Encoded protein: CAISDLGGKQETQYF.

The chain couples TRBV7-2 to TRBJ1-5, with 10 nucleotides matching TRBD1. Per the germline V gene, CDR1 is SGHTA and CDR2 is FQGNSA. CDR3 length equals 17 residues. Trimming cost V 0 bases and J 5 bases; bases outside gene matches: 7. The CDR3 loop reads CASSLARTGGGHQPQHF. As DNA, the CDR3 is TGTGCCAGCAGCTTAGCTAGGACAGGGGGAGGTCATCAGCCCCAGCATTTT. Full variable domain (outside the CDR3, taken from reference TRBV7-2 and TRBJ1-5): GAGVSQSPSNKVTEKGKDVELRCDPISGHTALYWYRQSLGQGLEFLIYFQGNSAPDKSGLPSDRFSAERTGGSVSTLTIQRTQQEDSAVYLCASSLARTGGGHQPQHFGDGTRLSIL.

The chain is built from TRBV15 and TRBJ2-1; D unclear. Germline values: CDR1 LNHNV, CDR2 YYDKDF (reference sequence). This CDR3 is 13 amino acids long. Deletions cut 2 bases from V and 6 bases from J, with 8 bases between. The CDR3 loop reads CATSRSRGNEQFF. Written as DNA, the CDR3 is TGTGCCACCAGCAGATCCCGAGGCAATGAGCAGTTCTTC.

The chain uses TRBV19 and TRBJ1-1, with D unresolved. Trimming shortened V by 1 base and J by 0 bases, and 9 bases separated the two germline ends. Germline CDR1 LNHDA, CDR2 SQIVND (reference sequence). This CDR3 comprises 15 residues. This chain's CDR3 is CASSIAAEVNTEAFF. Written as DNA, the CDR3 is TGTGCCAGTAGTATAGCGGCTGAGGTGAACACTGAAGCTTTCTTT.

This clonotype was detected once. The chain recombines TRBV27 with TRBJ2-5, with 12 bases aligning to TRBD2. Trimming took 2 bases from V and 5 from J; bases not matched to a gene: 3. This CDR3 is 15 amino acids long. Germline assignment: CDR1 MNHEY and CDR2 SMNVEV (reference sequence). CDR3 coding DNA: TGTGCCAGCAGTTTACTAGCGGGGGGGATCGAGACCCAGTACTTC. It specifies CASSLLAGGIETQYF.

The chain combines TRBV7-2 with TRBJ2-7, with D tentatively TRBD1 or TRBD2 (5 bases each). With 3 bases removed from V and 2 bases from J, the gap between germline ends came to 29 bases. Germline V gene sequence: CDR1 SGHTA, CDR2 FQGNSA. The CDR3 has 20 residues. CDR3 in amino acids: CASSFNAWTGRPARPYEQYF. In DNA, the CDR3 is TGTGCCAGCAGCTTCAACGCTTGGACGGGGCGACCCGCTAGGCCCTACGAGCAGTACTTC.

The V gene is TRBV4-3, the J gene TRBJ2-2; TRBD2 might be the D (7 bases). This CDR3 comprises 15 residues. Germline loops: CDR1 LGHNA, CDR2 YSLEER. Trimming pared 4 bases from V and 4 bases from J, leaving 13 bases between. The CDR3 is CASSREGGTTGELFF. CDR3 DNA sequence: TGCGCCAGCAGCCGCGAGGGGGGGACCACCGGGGAGCTGTTTTTT.

DNA of the CDR3: TGTGCCAGCGGAAAATGGACAGACACAACTCAAGAGACCCAGTACTTC. Protein: CASGKWTDTTQETQYF. The chain is built from TRBV6-5 and TRBJ2-5; tentatively, D is TRBD1 (6 bases). The germline V and J ends were trimmed by 8 bases and 2 bases, with 21 bases remaining between them. The CDR3 totals 16 residues. Germline lookup yields CDR1 MNHEY and CDR2 SVGAGI.

The chain combines TRBV7-9 with TRBJ1-6; D is uncertain. Trimming took 4 bases from V and 3 from J, leaving 13 bases between them. In germline, CDR1 is SEHNR, CDR2 FQNEAQ (reference sequence). The CDR3 is made up of 16 amino acids. CDR3 residues: CASSSLDLIYNSPLHF. As DNA, the CDR3 is TGTGCCAGCAGCTCCCTGGACCTAATCTATAATTCACCCCTCCACTTT. Drawing the rest from reference TRBV7-9 and TRBJ1-6, the complete variable domain is DTGVSQNPRHKITKRGQNVTFRCDPISEHNRLYWYRQTLGQGPEFLTYFQNEAQLEKSRLLSDRFSAERPKGSFSTLEIQRTEQGDSAMYLCASSSLDLIYNSPLHFGNGTRLTVT.

The chain joins TRBV20-1 to TRBJ2-3; weak D call: TRBD2 (5 bases). CDR1 and CDR2 (germline): DFQATT, SNEGSKA (reference sequence). With 6 bases removed from V and 6 bases from J, the gap between germline ends came to 10 bases. The CDR3 runs to 11 residues. For the CDR3, the DNA is TGCAGTGCAAGAAGGGAGGATACGCAGTATTTT. Translating it yields CSARREDTQYF.

Only one count was recorded for this clonotype. The chain employs TRBV20-1 and TRBJ2-5; D assignment may be TRBD1 or TRBD2 (6 bases each). Germline values: CDR1 DFQATT, CDR2 SNEGSKA (reference sequence). V was trimmed by 0 bases and J by 5 bases, leaving 16 bases between them. The CDR3 sequence is 15 residues long. The DNA for the CDR3 is TGCAGTGCTAGAGATCAGGGGAGGACCTGGGAGACCCAGTACTTC. Translating it yields CSARDQGRTWETQYF.

This clonotype has only a few counts. The chain has TRBV7-2 and TRBJ2-3; D is unresolved. The CDR3 is 12 residues long. V was trimmed by 2 bases and J by 4 bases, leaving 4 bases between them. CDR1 is SGHTA and CDR2 is FQGNSA in the germline V gene. The CDR3 sequence is CASSLTSDTQYF. CDR3 sequence (DNA): TGTGCCAGCAGCTTAACGTCAGATACGCAGTATTTT.

The V gene is TRBV20-1, the J gene TRBJ1-2; TRBD1 might be the D (5 bases). The CDR3 is 12 amino acids. Trimming shortened V by 6 bases and J by 4 bases, and 12 bases separated the two germline ends. CDR1 DFQATT and CDR2 SNEGSKA come from the germline V gene (reference sequence). CDR3 sequence: CSAPPGPYGYTF. Here the CDR3 DNA reads TGCAGTGCCCCTCCGGGGCCCTATGGCTACACCTTC.